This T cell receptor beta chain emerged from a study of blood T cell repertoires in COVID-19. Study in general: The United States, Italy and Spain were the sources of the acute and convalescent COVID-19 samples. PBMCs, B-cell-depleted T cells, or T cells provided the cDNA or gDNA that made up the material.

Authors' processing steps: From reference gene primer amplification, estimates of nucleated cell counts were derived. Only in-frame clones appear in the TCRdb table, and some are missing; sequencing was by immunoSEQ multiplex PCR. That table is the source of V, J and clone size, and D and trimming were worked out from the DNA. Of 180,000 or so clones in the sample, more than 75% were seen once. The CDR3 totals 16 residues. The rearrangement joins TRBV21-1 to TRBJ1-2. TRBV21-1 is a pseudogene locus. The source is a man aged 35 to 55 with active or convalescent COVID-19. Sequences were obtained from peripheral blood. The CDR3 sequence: CASSRERGGRAYGYTF. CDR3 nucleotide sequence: TGTGCCAGCAGCCGGGAGCGTGGGGGGAGGGCTTATGGCTACACCTTC.